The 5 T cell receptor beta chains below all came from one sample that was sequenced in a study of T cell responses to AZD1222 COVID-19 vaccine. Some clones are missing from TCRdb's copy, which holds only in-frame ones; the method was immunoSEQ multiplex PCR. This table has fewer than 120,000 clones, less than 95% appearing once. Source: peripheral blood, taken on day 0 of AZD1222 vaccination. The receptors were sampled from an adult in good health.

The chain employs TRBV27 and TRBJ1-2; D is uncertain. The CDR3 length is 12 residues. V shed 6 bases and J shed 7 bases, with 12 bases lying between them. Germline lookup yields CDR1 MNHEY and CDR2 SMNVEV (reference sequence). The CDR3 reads CASRIPYRGYTF. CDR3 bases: TGTGCCAGCAGAATACCGTACCGTGGCTACACCTTC.

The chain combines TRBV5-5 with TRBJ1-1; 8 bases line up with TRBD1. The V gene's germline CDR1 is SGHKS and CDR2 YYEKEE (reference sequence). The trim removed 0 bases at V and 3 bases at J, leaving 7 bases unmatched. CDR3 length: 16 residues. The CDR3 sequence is CASSLGSGTGYTEAFF. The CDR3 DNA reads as TGTGCCAGCAGCTTGGGGTCCGGGACAGGTTACACTGAAGCTTTCTTT.

The CDR3 coding sequence is TGTGCCATCAGTGATCCACTCAGGGGGTACTATGGCTACACCTTC. Protein sequence: CAISDPLRGYYGYTF. This chain joins TRBV10-3 and TRBJ1-2; 7 bases match TRBD1. The CDR3 sequence is 15 residues long. Germline V lookup: CDR1 ENHRY, CDR2 SYGVKD. The trim removed 3 bases at V and 3 bases at J, leaving 7 bases unmatched.

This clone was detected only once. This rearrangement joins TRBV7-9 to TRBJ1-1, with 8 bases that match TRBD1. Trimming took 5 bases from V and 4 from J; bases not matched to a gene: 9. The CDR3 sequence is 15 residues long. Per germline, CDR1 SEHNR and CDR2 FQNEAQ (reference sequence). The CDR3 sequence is CASSNGQGRVTEAFF. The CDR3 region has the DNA TGTGCCAGCAGCAACGGACAGGGTAGGGTCACTGAAGCTTTCTTT.

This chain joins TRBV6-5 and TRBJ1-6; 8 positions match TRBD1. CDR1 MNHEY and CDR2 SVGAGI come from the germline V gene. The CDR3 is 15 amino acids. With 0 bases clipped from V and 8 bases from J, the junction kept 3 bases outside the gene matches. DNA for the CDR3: TGTGCCAGCAGTTACTCGGACAGGGATGATTCACCCCTCCACTTT. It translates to CASSYSDRDDSPLHF.